This passage covers 3 T cell receptor beta chains from one sample sequenced in a study of blood T cells in healthy people across ages. Then a second PCR, running roughly 6 to 12 cycles, was carried out with a sample-barcoded 5' primer and a J-beta primer mix. TCRdb analysed the 5' RACE reads with MiXCR anew, one entry per CDR3 protein. Of some 1.5 million distinct CDR3 sequences listed, 25% to 30% are singletons. The material sequenced was blood. The receptors were sampled from a woman aged 25 to 39 in good health.

This clonotype was observed at least ten times. This rearrangement joins TRBV29-1 to TRBJ2-1; possible D gene TRBD2, 5 bases. Trimming cost V 6 bases and J 0 bases, with 18 bases left between them. This CDR3 has 16 amino acids. Germline CDR1 SQVTM, CDR2 ANQGSEA. The CDR3 protein is CSVAGSRHLSYNEQFF. DNA for the CDR3: TGCAGCGTCGCGGGTTCACGACACCTCTCCTACAATGAGCAGTTCTTC.

Turning to this clonotype: A junction boundary mismatches the germline segment, possibly from a read error. CDR3 in amino acids: CASRLEMTSGTDAQYF. CDR3 sequence (DNA): TGCGCCAGCCGCCTGGAGATGACTAGCGGCACAGATGCGCAGTATTTT. This chain links TRBV10-2 with TRBJ2-3; TRBD2 matches at 9 bases. The germline CDR1 and CDR2 sequences are WSHSY and SAAADI. The CDR3 extends over 16 amino acids.

Only a few counts were recorded for this clonotype. This chain joins TRBV12-3 or TRBV12-4 and TRBJ1-2; weak D call: TRBD1 (5 bases). CDR3 length equals 14 residues. V was trimmed by 3 bases and J by 7 bases, leaving 15 bases between them. The CDR3 here is CASSLRTRVSGYTF. DNA for the CDR3: TGTGCCAGCAGTTTGAGGACAAGAGTCAGTGGCTACACCTTC.